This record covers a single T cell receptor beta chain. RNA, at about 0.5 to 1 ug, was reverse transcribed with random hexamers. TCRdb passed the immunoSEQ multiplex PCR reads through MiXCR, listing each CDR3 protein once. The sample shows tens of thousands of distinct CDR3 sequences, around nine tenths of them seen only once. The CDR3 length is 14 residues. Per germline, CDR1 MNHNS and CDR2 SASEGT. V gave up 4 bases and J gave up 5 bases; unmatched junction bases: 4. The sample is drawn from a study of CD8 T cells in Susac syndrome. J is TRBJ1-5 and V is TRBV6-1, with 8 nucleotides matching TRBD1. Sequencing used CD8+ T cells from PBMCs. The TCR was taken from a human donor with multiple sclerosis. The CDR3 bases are TGTGCCAGCAGTGTGGACAGGGTGTATCAGCCCCAGCATTTT. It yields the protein CASSVDRVYQPQHF.